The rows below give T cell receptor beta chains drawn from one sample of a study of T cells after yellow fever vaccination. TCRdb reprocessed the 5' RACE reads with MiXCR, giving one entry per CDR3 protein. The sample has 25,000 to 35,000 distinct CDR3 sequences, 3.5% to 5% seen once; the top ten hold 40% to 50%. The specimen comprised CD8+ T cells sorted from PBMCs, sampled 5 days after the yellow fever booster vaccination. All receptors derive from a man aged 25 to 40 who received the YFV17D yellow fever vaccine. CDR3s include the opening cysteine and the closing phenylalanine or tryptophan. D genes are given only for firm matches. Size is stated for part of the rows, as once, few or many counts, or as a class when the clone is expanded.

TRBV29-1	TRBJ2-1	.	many	TGCAGCGCTGTGACCGTAAGGGGGTACAATGAGCAGTTCTTC	CSAVTVRGYNEQFF
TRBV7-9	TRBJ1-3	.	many	TGTGCCAGCAGCACTGCAGTGAGCTCTGGAAACACCATATATTTT	CASSTAVSSGNTIYF
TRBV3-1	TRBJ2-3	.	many	TGTGCCAGCAGCACGCCTAGCACAGATACGCAGTATTTT	CASSTPSTDTQYF
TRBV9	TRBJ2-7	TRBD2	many	TGTGCCAGCAGCACTCTAGCGGGAGTATTGACCCACGAGCAGTACTTC	CASSTLAGVLTHEQYF
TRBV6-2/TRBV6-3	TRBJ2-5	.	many	TGTGCCAGCAGTTATGGACCGGTCCGGGACGTGAGGGAGACCCAGTACTTC	CASSYGPVRDVRETQYF
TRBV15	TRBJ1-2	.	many	TGTGCCACCAGCAGAGACAGGGTATCTAACGGCTACACCTTC	CATSRDRVSNGYTF
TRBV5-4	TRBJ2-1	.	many	TGTGCCAGCAGCTTGGCCAGGGGAGAATATAGCTCCTACAATGAGCAGTTCTTC	CASSLARGEYSSYNEQFF
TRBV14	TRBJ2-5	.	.	TGTGCCAGCAGCCAGGTCTACGGGGAGACCCAGTACTTC	CASSQVYGETQYF
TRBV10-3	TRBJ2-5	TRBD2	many	TGTGCCATCAGCAGAGGGACTAGCGGCCAAGAGACCCAGTACTTC	CAISRGTSGQETQYF
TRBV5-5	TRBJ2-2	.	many	TGTGCCAGCAGCTTATTTTCGACAGTATTCACCGGGGAGCTGTTTTTT	CASSLFSTVFTGELFF
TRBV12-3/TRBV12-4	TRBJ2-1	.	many	TGTGCCAGCAGTTTATCCTCGGTCGGCCATGAGCAGTTCTTC	CASSLSSVGHEQFF
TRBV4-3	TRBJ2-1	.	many	TGCGCCAGCAGCCAAGATAGCGCCCGTGGCTCCTACAATGAGCAGTTCTTC	CASSQDSARGSYNEQFF
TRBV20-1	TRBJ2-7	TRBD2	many	TGCAGTGCTAGAGATCTAGCGGGGGCCTACGAGCAGTACTTC	CSARDLAGAYEQYF
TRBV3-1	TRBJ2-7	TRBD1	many	TGTGCCAGCAGCCATCCTATCCCAGCTACAGGGGCCGAGCAGTACTTC	CASSHPIPATGAEQYF
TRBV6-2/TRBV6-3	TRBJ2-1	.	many	TGTGCCAGCAGTTTAACCCTCCCTGGGGGCGACCTTTACAATGAGCAGTTCTTC	CASSLTLPGGDLYNEQFF
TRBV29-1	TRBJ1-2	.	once	TGCAGCGGGCTCGTGGGCTATGGCTACACCTTC	CSGLVGYGYTF
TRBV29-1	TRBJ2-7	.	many	TGCAGCGTTACCTGGGGCCCCTACGAGCAGTACTTC	CSVTWGPYEQYF